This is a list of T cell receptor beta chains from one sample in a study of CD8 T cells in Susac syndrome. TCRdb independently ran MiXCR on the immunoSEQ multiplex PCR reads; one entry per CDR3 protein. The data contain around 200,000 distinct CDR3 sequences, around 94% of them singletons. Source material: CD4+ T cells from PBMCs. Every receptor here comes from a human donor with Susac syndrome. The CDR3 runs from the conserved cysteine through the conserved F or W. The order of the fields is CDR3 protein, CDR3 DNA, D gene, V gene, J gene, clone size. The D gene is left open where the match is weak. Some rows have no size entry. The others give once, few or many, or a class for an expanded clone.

CDR3aa: CASSLRPGAVNQPQHF
CDR3nt: TGCGCCAGCAGCCTAAGACCTGGGGCGGTTAATCAGCCCCAGCATTTT
d_gene: NA
v_gene: TRBV4-1
j_gene: TRBJ1-5
abundance: once

CDR3aa: CAWSATPLDPGELFF
CDR3nt: TGTGCCTGGAGTGCCACCCCTCTCGACCCGGGGGAGCTGTTTTTT
d_gene: NA
v_gene: TRBV30
j_gene: TRBJ2-2
abundance: once

CDR3aa: CASTRGRGIFTFF
CDR3nt: TGTGCCAGCACCAGGGGGCGCGGTATTTTTACTTTCTTT
d_gene: TRBD1
v_gene: TRBV12-3/TRBV12-4
j_gene: TRBJ1-1
abundance: NA

CDR3aa: CASSYEAGNTDTQYF
CDR3nt: TGTGCCAGCAGTTACGAAGCGGGAAACACAGATACGCAGTATTTT
d_gene: TRBD2
v_gene: TRBV6-5
j_gene: TRBJ2-3
abundance: NA

CDR3aa: CAWSLTSVEQYF
CDR3nt: TGTGCCTGGAGTCTGACTAGCGTCGAGCAGTACTTC
d_gene: TRBD2
v_gene: TRBV30
j_gene: TRBJ2-7
abundance: NA

CDR3aa: CASSRQGRDQPQHF
CDR3nt: TGTGCCAGCAGTCGACAGGGGAGGGATCAGCCCCAGCATTTT
d_gene: TRBD1
v_gene: TRBV12-3/TRBV12-4
j_gene: TRBJ1-5
abundance: NA

CDR3aa: CSVDLKARSTEAFF
CDR3nt: TGCAGCGTTGATTTAAAGGCAAGGTCCACTGAAGCTTTCTTT
d_gene: NA
v_gene: TRBV29-1
j_gene: TRBJ1-1
abundance: NA

CDR3aa: CASSATDSNQPQHF
CDR3nt: TGTGCCAGCAGCGCGACGGATAGCAATCAGCCCCAGCATTTT
d_gene: NA
v_gene: TRBV9
j_gene: TRBJ1-5
abundance: NA

CDR3aa: CAWSVLGRPEKLFF
CDR3nt: TGTGCCTGGAGTGTATTGGGGAGGCCTGAAAAACTGTTTTTT
d_gene: NA
v_gene: TRBV30
j_gene: TRBJ1-4
abundance: NA

CDR3aa: CSARDSLRSSYEQYF
CDR3nt: TGCAGTGCTAGAGATTCCCTGAGGAGCTCCTACGAGCAGTACTTC
d_gene: NA
v_gene: TRBV20-1
j_gene: TRBJ2-7
abundance: few

CDR3aa: CASSRQGHTF
CDR3nt: TGCGCCAGCAGCCGACAGGGCCACACCTTC
d_gene: TRBD1
v_gene: TRBV23-1
j_gene: TRBJ1-2
abundance: once

CDR3aa: CASSLRRPQETQYF
CDR3nt: TGTGCCAGCAGCTTACGCAGGCCCCAAGAGACCCAGTACTTC
d_gene: NA
v_gene: TRBV7-2
j_gene: TRBJ2-5
abundance: few

CDR3aa: CASSTYPSYEQYF
CDR3nt: TGCGCCAGCAGCACTTACCCTTCCTACGAGCAGTACTTC
d_gene: NA
v_gene: TRBV4-1
j_gene: TRBJ2-7
abundance: few

CDR3aa: CASSLSRMAGNTIYF
CDR3nt: TGCGCCAGCAGCTTGTCGAGAATGGCCGGAAACACCATATATTTT
d_gene: NA
v_gene: TRBV5-1
j_gene: TRBJ1-3
abundance: NA

CDR3aa: CASSVRRQDEQFF
CDR3nt: TGTGCCAGCAGTGTAAGGCGACAAGATGAGCAGTTCTTC
d_gene: NA
v_gene: TRBV2
j_gene: TRBJ2-1
abundance: NA

CDR3aa: CASSANGNTEAFF
CDR3nt: TGTGCCAGCAGTGCGAACGGGAACACTGAAGCTTTCTTT
d_gene: NA
v_gene: TRBV2
j_gene: TRBJ1-1
abundance: NA

CDR3aa: CASSHIRMAEQYF
CDR3nt: TGTGCCAGCAGCCATATTAGAATGGCCGAGCAGTACTTC
d_gene: NA
v_gene: TRBV3-1
j_gene: TRBJ2-7
abundance: NA

CDR3aa: CASSLAGTGDYEQYF
CDR3nt: TGTGCCAGCAGTTTGGCCGGGACAGGGGACTACGAGCAGTACTTC
d_gene: TRBD1
v_gene: TRBV28
j_gene: TRBJ2-7
abundance: NA

CDR3aa: CASRAANYGYTF
CDR3nt: TGTGCCAGCCGGGCGGCTAACTATGGCTACACCTTC
d_gene: NA
v_gene: TRBV27
j_gene: TRBJ1-2
abundance: NA

CDR3aa: CSASILAGLTDTQYF
CDR3nt: TGCAGTGCTAGTATACTAGCGGGCCTCACAGATACGCAGTATTTT
d_gene: TRBD2
v_gene: TRBV20-1
j_gene: TRBJ2-3
abundance: NA

CDR3aa: CASTLGDQPQHF
CDR3nt: TGTGCCAGCACCTTGGGGGATCAGCCCCAGCATTTT
d_gene: NA
v_gene: TRBV12-3/TRBV12-4
j_gene: TRBJ1-5
abundance: NA

CDR3aa: CASSLGDRRNTGELFF
CDR3nt: TGTGCCAGCAGTTTAGGAGACAGGAGGAACACCGGGGAGCTGTTTTTT
d_gene: NA
v_gene: TRBV28
j_gene: TRBJ2-2
abundance: NA

CDR3aa: CASSPPGRETQYF
CDR3nt: TGTGCCAGCTCACCTCCAGGGCGCGAGACCCAGTACTTC
d_gene: NA
v_gene: TRBV18
j_gene: TRBJ2-5
abundance: few

CDR3aa: CASSPLGGVQETQYF
CDR3nt: TGTGCCAGCAGCCCGTTGGGGGGGGTCCAAGAGACCCAGTACTTC
d_gene: TRBD2
v_gene: TRBV5-4
j_gene: TRBJ2-5
abundance: NA

CDR3aa: CASSQTADSTNYGYTF
CDR3nt: TGTGCCAGCAGCCAAACCGCGGACAGTACTAACTATGGCTACACCTTC
d_gene: NA
v_gene: TRBV14
j_gene: TRBJ1-2
abundance: NA

CDR3aa: CASSVPPLDTQYF
CDR3nt: TGTGCCAGCAGCGTCCCCCCTTTAGATACGCAGTATTTT
d_gene: NA
v_gene: TRBV9
j_gene: TRBJ2-3
abundance: NA

CDR3aa: CASKAGHRRGELFF
CDR3nt: TGTGCCAGTAAAGCGGGACATCGAAGAGGGGAGCTGTTTTTT
d_gene: NA
v_gene: TRBV19
j_gene: TRBJ2-2
abundance: NA

CDR3aa: CSVDSQGTDTQYF
CDR3nt: TGCAGCGTTGATTCACAAGGCACAGATACGCAGTATTTT
d_gene: NA
v_gene: TRBV29-1
j_gene: TRBJ2-3
abundance: NA